What follows are 14 T cell receptor beta chains derived from one specimen sequenced in a study of PD-1 blockade in classical Hodgkin lymphoma. Time point indicated: cycle 4 day 1 (C4D1), after about 6 weeks of nivolumab. Relapse was seen in all patients after autologous stem cell transplantation, and brentuximab vedotin exposure was variable. Magnetic depletion of unwanted cells isolated CD4+ T cells from thawed PBMCs. Profiled with immunoSEQ multiplex PCR; TCRdb holds only in-frame clones, not every one. The profile shows 25,000 to 35,000 clones, about 85% of them singletons. The specimen was CD4+ T cells from blood, collected before the fourth cycle of nivolumab. The origin of the receptors is a human donor with classical Hodgkin lymphoma.

The rearrangement uses TRBV28 and TRBJ1-3, with no clear D. Trimming removed 7 bases from V and 0 bases from J, with 7 bases in between. The CDR3 spans 13 residues. Germline V gene lookup returns CDR1 MDHEN and CDR2 SYDVKM. CDR3 in DNA: TGTGCCAGCACGGGGTACTCTGGAAACACCATATATTTT. Protein: CASTGYSGNTIYF.

The chain couples TRBV27 to TRBJ2-7; the D is unclear. V shed 6 bases and J shed 3 bases, with 6 bases lying between them. The CDR3 contains 11 residues. Germline assignment: CDR1 MNHEY and CDR2 SMNVEV (reference sequence). The CDR3 spells CASRQNYEQYF. In DNA form, the CDR3 reads TGTGCCAGCAGACAGAACTACGAGCAGTACTTC.

This chain links TRBV11-3 with TRBJ2-5, with 9 bases lining up with TRBD1. Losses at the gene ends were 5 bases for V and 5 bases for J; bases not matched to a gene: 6. CDR3 size: 14 residues. Germline CDR1 reads SGHNT; CDR2 reads YENEEA. The CDR3 loop is CASSRTGDSETQYF. For the CDR3, the DNA is TGTGCCAGCAGCCGGACAGGGGATTCCGAGACCCAGTACTTC.

The sample holds one count of this clone. CDR3 sequence reads: CASSQEWRDSYNEQFF. CDR3 nucleotide sequence: TGTGCCAGCAGCCAAGAATGGCGGGACTCCTACAATGAGCAGTTCTTC. J is TRBJ2-1 and V is TRBV4-2; D is perhaps TRBD2 (6 bases). V shed 0 bases and J shed 0 bases, with 9 bases lying between them. This CDR3 is built from 16 residues. CDR1 LGHNA and CDR2 YNFKEQ come from the germline V gene.

This rearrangement joins TRBV10-3 to TRBJ2-1; tentative D call: TRBD2 (5 bases). CDR3 length equals 15 residues. Germline V CDR1 and CDR2: ENHRY, SYGVKD. With 3 bases removed from V and 7 bases from J, the gap between germline ends came to 16 bases. The chain's CDR3 is CAISDSTRSANEQFF. DNA for the CDR3: TGTGCCATCAGTGACTCAACTAGGTCGGCGAATGAGCAGTTCTTC.

The rearrangement joins TRBV5-1 to TRBJ2-7; 10 bases map to TRBD1. Trimming took 4 bases from V and 2 from J; bases not matched to a gene: 3. This CDR3 spans 14 amino acids. Germline V CDR1 and CDR2: SGHRS, YFSETQ. CDR3 DNA sequence: TGCGCCAGCAGCAGCGGGACAGGGGCCTACGAGCAGTACTTC. Its translation is CASSSGTGAYEQYF.

The chain's CDR3 is CASSGLAGGRADTQYF. The CDR3 nucleotides are TGTGCCAGCAGCGGACTAGCGGGAGGGCGGGCAGATACGCAGTATTTT. This chain connects TRBV7-9 to TRBJ2-3; 15 nucleotides match TRBD2. Germline CDR1 and CDR2: SEHNR and FQNEAQ (reference sequence). This CDR3 region has 16 residues. V was clipped by 5 bases and J by 4 bases; unmatched bases: 4.

This chain connects TRBV6-5 to TRBJ2-5; D not resolved. The CDR3 covers 13 residues. CDR1 MNHEY and CDR2 SVGAGI come from the germline V gene. V dropped 6 bases and J dropped 5 bases, with 13 bases sitting between them. The CDR3 here is CASSLPPVETQYF. The CDR3 DNA reads TGTGCCAGCAGCCTACCTCCCGTGGAGACCCAGTACTTC.

The V gene is TRBV6-5, the J gene TRBJ2-3; D unclear. The CDR3 covers 13 residues. CDR1 and CDR2 (germline): MNHEY, SVGAGI. Trimming took off 0 bases at V and 5 bases at J, with 6 bases between the two ends. CDR3 residues: CASSYSLGDTQYF. The CDR3, as DNA: TGTGCCAGCAGTTACTCCCTGGGAGATACGCAGTATTTT.

The chain employs TRBV6-5 and TRBJ1-5; D is perhaps TRBD1 (6 bases). Germline V gene sequence: CDR1 MNHEY, CDR2 SVGAGI. The CDR3 is 15 residues long. The ends were cut back, 6 bases at V and 0 bases at J, with 12 bases in the middle. The DNA for the CDR3 is TGTGCCAGCAGGCTCGACAGGTATAGCAATCAGCCCCAGCATTTT. Translating gives CASRLDRYSNQPQHF.

This chain joins TRBV7-2 and TRBJ1-4; D is undetermined. With 6 bases removed from V and 8 bases from J, the gap between germline ends came to 16 bases. This CDR3 spans 14 amino acids. Per germline, CDR1 SGHTA and CDR2 FQGNSA. DNA of the CDR3: TGTGCCAGCAGGGAGTCCGGGAGAGGCGAAAAACTGTTTTTT. This encodes CASRESGRGEKLFF.

This rearrangement joins TRBV6-5 to TRBJ2-3; D is perhaps TRBD1 (5 bases). The CDR3 extends over 16 amino acids. CDR1 and CDR2 (germline): MNHEY, SVGAGI. Trimming pared 2 bases from V and 0 bases from J, leaving 12 bases between. For the CDR3, the DNA is TGTGCCAGCAGTTACGGTTCAGGGCCTAGCACAGATACGCAGTATTTT. Amino acids: CASSYGSGPSTDTQYF.

The CDR3 sequence: CASSQGGPQGGEKLFF. CDR3 coding DNA: TGTGCCAGCAGTCAAGGGGGCCCCCAAGGTGGGGAAAAACTGTTTTTT. J is TRBJ1-4 and V is TRBV6-1; 7 bases line up with TRBD1. Germline V lookup: CDR1 MNHNS, CDR2 SASEGT. V trimming: 5 bases; J trimming: 8 bases; junction bases outside the gene matches: 14. This CDR3 comprises 16 residues.

There are a few counts of this clone. In this CDR3 the conserved last residue, phenylalanine or tryptophan, is missing, so a read error is likely. No DNA is shown, since the ends of the CDR3 on it are uncertain; the CDR3 is the one TCRdb lists. V and J are TRBV7-9 and TRBJ1-1; the table names TRBD1, a call not compared with the DNA. Germline CDR1 SEHNR, CDR2 FQNEAQ (reference sequence). Inclusive of both ends, the CDR3 amounts to 11 amino acids. The CDR3 reads CASSLLGPLLS.